Presented here are 16 T cell receptor beta chains from one specimen sequenced in a study of T cell responses to AZD1222 COVID-19 vaccine. Clones were sequenced by immunoSEQ multiplex PCR, and TCRdb holds only the in-frame ones, with some missing. The repertoire holds approximately 82,000 clones, with around nine tenths as singletons. The material sequenced was peripheral blood, taken on day 0 of AZD1222 vaccination. The receptors were gathered from an adult in good health.

This rearrangement joins TRBV5-8 to TRBJ2-3; 11 bases fit TRBD1. J was trimmed by 8 bases and V by 0 bases; bases with no gene match: 14. Germline assignment: CDR1 SGHTS and CDR2 YDEGEE. CDR3 length: 18 amino acids. CDR3 in DNA: TGTGCCAGCAGCTTGGAGAGGACAGGGGGCCCATTAGGGGGTACGCAGTATTTT. It codes for CASSLERTGGPLGGTQYF.

The chain recombines TRBV29-1 with TRBJ2-7, with a weak D call TRBD1 (6 bases). The CDR3 runs 13 residues. Germline loops: CDR1 SQVTM, CDR2 ANQGSEA. Trimming removed 5 bases from V and 5 bases from J, with 16 bases in between. The CDR3 DNA reads as TGCAGCGTTTTCGGGCAGGGGATCCACGAGCAGTACTTC. Protein sequence: CSVFGQGIHEQYF.

CDR3: CASRSVPNYGYTF. The CDR3 bases are TGTGCCAGCAGATCGGTCCCCAACTATGGCTACACCTTC. This chain joins TRBV28 and TRBJ1-2; D not resolved. There are 13 residues in the CDR3. Germline lookup yields CDR1 MDHEN and CDR2 SYDVKM. The V gene lost 6 bases and the J gene lost 2 bases, with 10 bases spanning the gap.

The chain recombines TRBV6-5 with TRBJ1-4; D is unresolved. This CDR3 has 15 residues. With 6 bases removed from V and 4 bases from J, the gap between germline ends came to 15 bases. Germline V lookup: CDR1 MNHEY, CDR2 SVGAGI. This CDR3 is CASRNDGSFNEKLFF. The CDR3 region has the DNA TGTGCCAGCAGAAACGACGGAAGTTTTAATGAAAAACTGTTTTTT.

J is TRBJ2-2 and V is TRBV10-1; D gene uncertain. V lost 1 base and J lost 4, with 7 bases in between. The germline V gene encodes CDR1 WNHNN and CDR2 SYGVQD (reference sequence). The CDR3 extends over 14 amino acids. CDR3 coding DNA: TGCGCCAGCAGTGAGTTTGGAAGCACCGGGGAGCTGTTTTTT. Residues: CASSEFGSTGELFF.

This clone has only a few counts. This chain links TRBV19 with TRBJ1-1, with 9 bases lining up with TRBD1. Germline trimming cut 7 bases from V and 4 bases from J; bases unmatched to any gene: 7. Germline V lookup: CDR1 LNHDA, CDR2 SQIVND (reference sequence). The CDR3 has 14 residues. Here the CDR3 reads CASKQGQGTTEAFF. Here the CDR3 DNA reads TGTGCCAGTAAACAAGGACAGGGGACCACTGAAGCTTTCTTT. The full variable domain, completed using reference TRBV19 and TRBJ1-1, is DGGITQSPKYLFRKEGQNVTLSCEQNLNHDAMYWYRQDPGQGLRLIYYSQIVNDFQKGDIAEGYSVSREKKESFPLTVTSAQKNPTAFYLCASKQGQGTTEAFFGQGTRLTVV.

The V and J genes are TRBV4-1 and TRBJ2-5, with 7 bases aligning to TRBD1. The CDR3 extends over 13 amino acids. V trimming: 4 bases; J trimming: 6 bases; junction bases outside the gene matches: 5. The V gene's germline CDR1 is MGHRA and CDR2 YSYEKL. The CDR3, as DNA: TGCGCCAGCAGCCCGACAGGGTTGCAGACCCAGTACTTC. This gives the protein CASSPTGLQTQYF.

The CDR3 nucleotides are TGTGCCAGTAGTACCCGGTGGGGGACAGCAAACTATGGCTACACCTTC. Translation gives CASSTRWGTANYGYTF. The gene calls are TRBV19 and TRBJ1-2, with 7 bases that match TRBD1. Trimming took 4 bases from V and 2 from J; bases not matched to a gene: 10. This CDR3 is built from 16 residues. Germline V gives CDR1 LNHDA, CDR2 SQIVND (reference sequence).

By its share, this clone is medium-sized. The rearrangement uses TRBV2 and TRBJ2-2, with TRBD2 matching over 7 bases. Germline V CDR1 and CDR2: SNHLY, FYNNEI. The CDR3 covers 14 residues. V lost 3 bases, J lost 4 bases, and 2 bases stayed unmatched. The CDR3 DNA sequence: TGTGCCAGCAGTGAGGGGGGGAGCACCGGGGAGCTGTTTTTT. Encoded protein: CASSEGGSTGELFF.

This chain joins TRBV20-1 and TRBJ2-5; D is undetermined. Germline V gives CDR1 DFQATT, CDR2 SNEGSKA (reference sequence). This CDR3 contains 11 residues. The V end was cut by 6 bases, the J end by 2 bases, with 7 bases between. This CDR3 reads CSAASQETQYF. CDR3 DNA sequence: TGCAGTGCGGCTTCTCAAGAGACCCAGTACTTC.

The CDR3 DNA reads TGTGCCAGCAGCTTGCCCTGGACAGGGGCAAACTATGGCTACACCTTC. Its protein is CASSLPWTGANYGYTF. This chain connects TRBV5-4 to TRBJ1-2; 9 bases are shared with TRBD1. Germline V gene lookup returns CDR1 SGHNT and CDR2 YYREEE (reference sequence). Trimming at V came to 1 base and at J to 2 bases, leaving 6 bases not matched to a gene. The CDR3 contains 16 residues.

The rearrangement links TRBV28 to TRBJ1-1; D is uncertain. Germline V gene sequence: CDR1 MDHEN, CDR2 SYDVKM. This CDR3 has 13 residues. Trimming took off 8 bases at V and 5 bases at J, with 15 bases between the two ends. CDR3 residues: CASEQGSRTEAFF. The CDR3 nucleotides read TGTGCCAGCGAACAAGGCTCGAGGACTGAAGCTTTCTTT.

The chain has TRBV27 and TRBJ2-7; D is undetermined. With 6 bases removed from V and 3 bases from J, the gap between germline ends came to 12 bases. Germline V gene lookup returns CDR1 MNHEY and CDR2 SMNVEV (reference sequence). This CDR3 is built from 13 residues. The CDR3 DNA reads TGTGCCAGCAGCCCCAGGATAGGCTACGAGCAGTACTTC. Its protein product is CASSPRIGYEQYF.

V is TRBV2 and J is TRBJ2-5; 9 nucleotides align to TRBD2. Per the germline V gene, CDR1 is SNHLY and CDR2 is FYNNEI. Trimming at V came to 2 bases and at J to 5 bases, leaving 6 bases not matched to a gene. The CDR3 contains 15 residues. The CDR3 loop reads CASSERLAGRETQYF. The CDR3 bases are TGTGCCAGCAGTGAAAGGCTAGCGGGGCGGGAGACCCAGTACTTC. Supplemented by reference TRBV2 and TRBJ2-5, the full variable domain reads EPEVTQTPSHQVTQMGQEVILRCVPISNHLYFYWYRQILGQKVEFLVSFYNNEISEKSEIFDDQFSVERPDGSNFTLKIRSTKLEDSAMYFCASSERLAGRETQYFGPGTRLLVL.

This chain joins TRBV3-1 (or the pseudogene TRBV3-2) and TRBJ2-1, with 7 bases aligning to TRBD1. Per the germline V gene, CDR1 is LGHDT and CDR2 is YNNKEL (reference sequence). Trimming cost V 1 base and J 0 bases; bases outside gene matches: 9. The CDR3 is 18 amino acids. This chain's CDR3 is CASSQGTRGQSSYNEQFF. CDR3 coding DNA: TGTGCCAGCAGCCAAGGAACGAGGGGACAGAGCTCCTACAATGAGCAGTTCTTC.

V and J are TRBV28 and TRBJ1-6, with D maybe TRBD1 (5 bases). Germline assignment: CDR1 MDHEN and CDR2 SYDVKM. The CDR3 runs to 19 residues. Trimming removed 6 bases at V and 2 bases at J, with 23 bases between. The CDR3 bases are TGTGCCAGCAGCTCCCCCGGGACTAGGGGTTCGGCCTATAATTCACCCCTCCACTTT. Its protein is CASSSPGTRGSAYNSPLHF.